This TCR beta chain was found in a study of blood T cell repertoires in COVID-19. CDR1 and CDR2 from the germline V gene are MGHRA and YSYEKL. The CDR3 is 15 residues long. V lost 0 bases and J 7 bases, leaving 13 bases between the germline ends. This clone is termed medium-sized. Participants came from about 23 US areas, aged roughly 18 to 100 years. Cohort allocation depended upon clinical history that participants reported. In the original processing: Amplified reference gene primers provided the basis for estimating nucleated cell counts. Measured with immunoSEQ multiplex PCR; TCRdb has only the in-frame clones, and not every one. Clonal size and the V and J genes are those of that table, whereas D and trimming came from the DNA. The sample yields approximately 270,000 clones, about nine tenths seen once.

The TCR originated in a young woman with acute COVID-19. The V gene is TRBV4-1, the J gene TRBJ1-5; TRBD1 is a possible D gene (6 bases). Sequenced: PBMCs or T cells enriched from blood (not recorded which). In nucleotides, the CDR3 is TGCGCCAGCAGCCAAGATTACAGGGTGGAACAGCCCCAGCATTTT. Translation: CASSQDYRVEQPQHF.